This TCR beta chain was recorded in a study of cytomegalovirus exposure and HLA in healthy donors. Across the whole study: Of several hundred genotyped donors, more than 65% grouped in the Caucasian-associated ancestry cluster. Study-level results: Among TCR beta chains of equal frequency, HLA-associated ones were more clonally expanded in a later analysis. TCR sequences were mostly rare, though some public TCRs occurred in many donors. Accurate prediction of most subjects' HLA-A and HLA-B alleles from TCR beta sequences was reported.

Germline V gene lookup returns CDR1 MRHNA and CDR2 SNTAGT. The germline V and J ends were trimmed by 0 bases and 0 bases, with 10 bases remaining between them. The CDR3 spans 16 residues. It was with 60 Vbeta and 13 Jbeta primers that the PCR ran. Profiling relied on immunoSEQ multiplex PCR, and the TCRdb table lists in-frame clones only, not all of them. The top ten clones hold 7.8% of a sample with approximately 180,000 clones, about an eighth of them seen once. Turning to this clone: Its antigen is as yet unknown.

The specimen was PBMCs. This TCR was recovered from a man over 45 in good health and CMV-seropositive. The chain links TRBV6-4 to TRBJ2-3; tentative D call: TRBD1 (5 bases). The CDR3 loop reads CASSDSTVSSTDTQYF. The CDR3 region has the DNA TGTGCCAGCAGTGACTCGACAGTCTCTAGCACAGATACGCAGTATTTT.